These 30 T cell receptor beta chains came from one sample sequenced in a study of blood T cell repertoires in COVID-19. Here immunoSEQ multiplex PCR was the method, and the copy in TCRdb shows in-frame clones only, minus some. The data contain about 300,000 clones, roughly 80% of them singletons. Sequenced material: peripheral blood. Source of these receptors: a human donor with COVID-19, enrolled during active disease. The donor label of this sample is uncertain.

This chain connects TRBV19 to TRBJ2-3; 7 nucleotides match TRBD2. The junction had 1 base not matched to a gene; V was cut back by 4 bases and J by 0 bases. Germline loops: CDR1 LNHDA, CDR2 SQIVND (reference sequence). The CDR3 is made up of 14 amino acids. The CDR3: CASSRLASTDTQYF. DNA of the CDR3: TGTGCCAGTAGTAGACTAGCTAGCACAGATACGCAGTATTTT.

The chain combines TRBV6-5 with TRBJ2-5, with 9 bases identical to TRBD1. From germline, CDR1 is MNHEY and CDR2 SVGAGI. Trimming removed 6 bases from V and 5 bases from J; junction bases left unmatched: 4. The CDR3 loop spans 13 amino acids. CDR3 DNA sequence: TGTGCCAGCAGCCGGGACAGGGACGAGACCCAGTACTTC. As protein: CASSRDRDETQYF.

The chain joins TRBV19 to TRBJ2-5, with a weak D call TRBD1 (5 bases). The CDR3 consists of 13 residues. Germline V CDR1 and CDR2: LNHDA, SQIVND (reference sequence). The V end lost 7 bases, the J end lost 2 bases, and 11 bases lay between the germline ends. The CDR3: CASTTTAQETQYF. In nucleotides, the CDR3 is TGTGCCAGTACTACGACAGCTCAAGAGACCCAGTACTTC.

This rearrangement joins TRBV30 to TRBJ2-7, with 8 bases fitting TRBD2. The J segment lost 3 bases and the V segment lost 5 bases, leaving 9 bases of the junction unmatched. The CDR3 spans 14 residues. The germline CDR1 and CDR2 sequences are GTSNPN and SVGIG (reference sequence). CDR3 in DNA: TGTGCCTGGGGGGGAGGGAGCGGGAGCTACGAGCAGTACTTC. It translates to CAWGGGSGSYEQYF.

In its sample, this clone was seen once. The V gene is TRBV7-3, the J gene TRBJ2-1; 11 bases agree with TRBD2. Trimming at V came to 2 bases and at J to 3 bases, leaving 9 bases not matched to a gene. The CDR3 covers 18 residues. The germline V gene encodes CDR1 SGHTA and CDR2 FQGTGA. CDR3 nucleotide sequence: TGTGCCAGCAGCTTATCGGTGACAGGACTAGCGGGCTACAATGAGCAGTTCTTC. This encodes CASSLSVTGLAGYNEQFF. The full variable domain, in which reference TRBV7-3 and TRBJ2-1 provide the parts outside the CDR3, is GAGVSQTPSNKVTEKGKYVELRCDPISGHTALYWYRQSLGQGPEFLIYFQGTGAADDSGLPNDRFFAVRPEGSVSTLKIQRTERGDSAVYLCASSLSVTGLAGYNEQFFGPGTRLTVL.

The genes are TRBV7-9 and TRBJ2-3; possible D gene TRBD2, 6 bases. The V gene lost 1 base and the J gene lost 2 bases, with 19 bases spanning the gap. This CDR3 region has 18 residues. Per the germline V gene, CDR1 is SEHNR and CDR2 is FQNEAQ (reference sequence). CDR3 coding DNA: TGTGCCAGCAGCTTAGGCTTCCAGCGGGCGGTAACCACAGATACGCAGTATTTT. This codes for CASSLGFQRAVTTDTQYF.

The V gene is TRBV24-1, the J gene TRBJ2-5, with TRBD2 matching over 7 bases. V dropped 6 bases and J dropped 0; count of bases not matched to a gene: 12. Germline-derived CDR1 and CDR2 are KGHDR and SFDVKD. The CDR3 runs 17 residues. DNA for the CDR3: TGTGCCACCAGTCAGCTCCCTCGGACTAGGTACCAAGAGACCCAGTACTTC. Its translation: CATSQLPRTRYQETQYF.

This clone was recorded only once. The V and J genes are TRBV6-5 and TRBJ1-1; 9 bases are shared with TRBD1. The V gene end was trimmed by 8 bases and the J gene end by 0 bases; junction bases not matched to a gene: 1. Germline CDR1 MNHEY, CDR2 SVGAGI. The CDR3 has 13 amino acids. CDR3 sequence: CASGTGMNTEAFF. The CDR3 coding sequence is TGTGCCAGCGGGACAGGGATGAACACTGAAGCTTTCTTT.

This chain connects TRBV6-5 to TRBJ2-2; possible D gene TRBD1, 5 bases. V shed 7 bases and J shed 1 base, with 13 bases lying between them. The CDR3 consists of 15 residues. The germline V gene encodes CDR1 MNHEY and CDR2 SVGAGI. The CDR3 DNA reads TGTGCCAGCAAATACGGACAAGGGAACACCGGGGAGCTGTTTTTT. This sequence encodes CASKYGQGNTGELFF.

This clone was picked up one time. The chain recombines TRBV4-1 with TRBJ2-2, with 9 bases matching TRBD1. The V and J ends lost 2 bases and 1 base, in that order; junction bases with no gene match: 2. The CDR3 covers 16 residues. Germline CDR1 and CDR2: MGHRA and YSYEKL. The CDR3 DNA follows: TGCGCCAGCAGCCAATCGACAGGGGGGAACACCGGGGAGCTGTTTTTT. Its protein is CASSQSTGGNTGELFF.

The J gene is TRBJ2-1, the V gene TRBV28; the match to TRBD2 covers 11 bases. Germline values: CDR1 MDHEN, CDR2 SYDVKM. The trim removed 3 bases at V and 8 bases at J, leaving 0 bases unmatched. CDR3 length: 13 residues. This CDR3 reads CASSLTSGDEQFF. CDR3 nucleotide sequence: TGTGCCAGCAGTTTGACTAGCGGGGATGAGCAGTTCTTC.

The CDR3 DNA follows: TGTGCCAGCAGTAACAGGGGTCGGACCGGGGAGCTGTTTTTT. Translation gives CASSNRGRTGELFF. The rearrangement joins TRBV5-6 to TRBJ2-2; TRBD1 matches at 7 bases. CDR3 length: 14 amino acids. Germline loops: CDR1 SGHDT, CDR2 YYEEEE. Losses at the gene ends were 5 bases for V and 5 bases for J; bases not matched to a gene: 6. Based on the CDR3 plus reference TRBV5-6 and TRBJ2-2, the full variable domain is DAGVTQSPTHLIKTRGQQVTLRCSPKSGHDTVSWYQQALGQGPQFIFQYYEEEERQRGNFPDRFSGHQFPNYSSELNVNALLLGDSALYLCASSNRGRTGELFFGEGSRLTVL.

This clone was observed a single time. The chain joins TRBV19 to TRBJ2-3; 10 bases are shared with TRBD2. The V gene end was trimmed by 5 bases and the J gene end by 4 bases; junction bases not matched to a gene: 9. Germline V lookup: CDR1 LNHDA, CDR2 SQIVND (reference sequence). This CDR3 spans 16 amino acids. CDR3 DNA: TGTGCCAGTAGTCGGACGGCTAGCGGGAGATCAGATACGCAGTATTTT. Its translation: CASSRTASGRSDTQYF.

This rearrangement joins TRBV5-1 to TRBJ2-2; TRBD1 agrees at 7 bases. Germline V CDR1 and CDR2: SGHRS, YFSETQ. This CDR3 has 15 residues. Losses at the gene ends were 4 bases for V and 1 base for J; bases not matched to a gene: 4. The CDR3 sequence: CASSPWTGNTGELFF. In DNA, the CDR3 is TGCGCCAGCAGCCCCTGGACAGGGAACACCGGGGAGCTGTTTTTT.

The chain employs TRBV9 and TRBJ1-1, with TRBD1 matching 7 bases. The CDR3 consists of 16 residues. The J segment lost 1 base and the V segment lost 4 bases, leaving 10 bases of the junction unmatched. Germline V gene lookup returns CDR1 SGDLS and CDR2 YYNGEE. CDR3 amino acids: CASSSGRGQENTEAFF. CDR3 DNA: TGTGCCAGCAGCTCCGGGAGGGGGCAGGAGAACACTGAAGCTTTCTTT.

The chain joins TRBV7-9 to TRBJ2-7, with 7 bases that match TRBD2. Trimming at V came to 1 base and at J to 4 bases, leaving 7 bases not matched to a gene. CDR3 length: 15 amino acids. Germline V gene sequence: CDR1 SEHNR, CDR2 FQNEAQ (reference sequence). CDR3 bases: TGTGCCAGCAGCTTAGGGGCGGGAGTGGTTTACGAGCAGTACTTC. It yields the protein CASSLGAGVVYEQYF. The complete variable domain, with remaining parts taken from reference TRBV7-9 and TRBJ2-7, reads DTGVSQNPRHKITKRGQNVTFRCDPISEHNRLYWYRQTLGQGPEFLTYFQNEAQLEKSRLLSDRFSAERPKGSFSTLEIQRTEQGDSAMYLCASSLGAGVVYEQYFGPGTRLTVT.

This chain connects TRBV3-1 (or the pseudogene TRBV3-2) to TRBJ2-1, with 8 bases fitting TRBD2. The CDR3 runs to 14 residues. V trimming: 1 base; J trimming: 8 bases; junction bases outside the gene matches: 4. CDR1 LGHDT and CDR2 YNNKEL come from the germline V gene (reference sequence). DNA for the CDR3: TGTGCCAGCAGCCAAGTCGGGGGGGTCCATGAGCAGTTCTTC. It translates to CASSQVGGVHEQFF.

This chain links TRBV6-6 with TRBJ1-1; 9 bases align to TRBD1. V dropped 8 bases and J dropped 0; count of bases not matched to a gene: 10. This CDR3 comprises 16 residues. Germline assignment: CDR1 MNHNY and CDR2 SVGAGI (reference sequence). The DNA for the CDR3 is TGTGCCAGCGCCCGGGACAGGGTCTTTGTGAACACTGAAGCTTTCTTT. This encodes CASARDRVFVNTEAFF.

V usage is TRBV2 and J usage is TRBJ2-4; 10 bases agree with TRBD1. J gave up 9 bases and V 6 bases, and 14 bases lay outside the gene matches. The V gene's germline CDR1 is SNHLY and CDR2 FYNNEI. The CDR3 runs 16 residues. CDR3 amino acids: CASRAPPGQGPGIQYF. In DNA, the CDR3 is TGTGCCAGCAGGGCCCCTCCGGGACAGGGGCCGGGCATTCAGTACTTC.

The chain is built from TRBV25-1 and TRBJ1-6; no firm D call. V shed 6 bases and J shed 9 bases, with 9 bases lying between them. This CDR3 contains 12 residues. Germline V gene sequence: CDR1 MGHDK, CDR2 SYGVNS. This chain's CDR3 is CASRGVGSPLHF. The DNA for the CDR3 is TGTGCCAGCAGGGGAGTTGGTTCACCCCTCCACTTT.

The rearrangement links TRBV5-5 to TRBJ1-4; D is perhaps TRBD1 (5 bases). This CDR3 comprises 14 residues. Deletions cut 4 bases from V and 3 bases from J, with 10 bases between. Germline V gene data show CDR1 as SGHKS and CDR2 as YYEKEE (reference sequence). The CDR3 region has the DNA TGTGCCAGCAGCCAGGGTGGCCCTAATGAAAAACTGTTTTTT. It encodes CASSQGGPNEKLFF.

V is TRBV6-5 and J is TRBJ1-4; possible D gene TRBD1, 5 bases. V lost 7 bases and J 4 bases, leaving 16 bases between the germline ends. There are 15 residues in the CDR3. Germline CDR1 MNHEY, CDR2 SVGAGI. The CDR3 loop reads CASTPLGVLNEKLFF. The DNA for the CDR3 is TGTGCCAGCACTCCCTTAGGGGTTCTTAATGAAAAACTGTTTTTT.

This chain uses TRBV6-4 with TRBJ2-3, with 10 bases identical to TRBD2. The ends lost 3 bases at V and 4 bases at J; junction bases unmatched: 1. The CDR3 extends over 14 amino acids. Germline CDR1 reads MRHNA; CDR2 reads SNTAGT. The CDR3 is CASSEAGGADTQYF. CDR3 bases: TGTGCCAGCAGTGAAGCGGGAGGGGCAGATACGCAGTATTTT.

V usage is TRBV4-2 and J usage is TRBJ1-5, with no clear D. V was clipped by 0 bases and J by 7 bases, with 7 bases between them. Per germline, CDR1 LGHNA and CDR2 YNFKEQ. CDR3 length equals 13 residues. This CDR3 is CASSQDTVQPQHF. As DNA, the CDR3 is TGTGCCAGCAGCCAAGATACTGTCCAGCCCCAGCATTTT.

The J gene is TRBJ1-5, the V gene TRBV9; D unclear. Germline-derived CDR1 and CDR2 are SGDLS and YYNGEE. Deletions cut 0 bases from V and 7 bases from J, with 8 bases between. This CDR3 has 13 amino acids. The CDR3 here is CASSVGLVQPQHF. DNA of the CDR3: TGTGCCAGCAGCGTAGGATTAGTCCAGCCCCAGCATTTT.

This chain connects TRBV5-4 to TRBJ1-3; D might be TRBD1 (5 bases). Germline V gene sequence: CDR1 SGHNT, CDR2 YYREEE (reference sequence). The CDR3 totals 14 residues. V was trimmed by 7 bases and J by 1 base, leaving 12 bases between them. CDR3 sequence reads: CASAPPGSGNTIYF. The CDR3 region has the DNA TGTGCCAGCGCCCCCCCAGGGTCTGGAAACACCATATATTTT.

V is TRBV18 and J is TRBJ2-3, with TRBD2 matching 14 bases. CDR3 length: 16 amino acids. The V gene's germline CDR1 is KGHSH and CDR2 LQKENI. Unmatched junction bases numbered 6, after V lost 4 bases and J lost 6 bases. For the CDR3, the DNA is TGTGCCAGCTCACGGACTAGCGGGAGGACCGGGGATACGCAGTATTTT. Its translation is CASSRTSGRTGDTQYF.

This clone was counted a few times. The V gene is TRBV3-1 (or the pseudogene TRBV3-2), the J gene TRBJ2-7; TRBD1 might be the D (6 bases). Germline assignment: CDR1 LGHDT and CDR2 YNNKEL (reference sequence). This CDR3 has 16 residues. Trimming pared 4 bases from V and 4 bases from J, leaving 20 bases between. The CDR3 DNA is TGTGCCAGCAGCCCCCACAGGGAAGTGTTTTCTTACGAGCAGTACTTC. Its translation: CASSPHREVFSYEQYF.

V and J are TRBV19 and TRBJ2-1; 13 bases align to TRBD2. Trimming cost V 8 bases and J 14 bases; bases outside gene matches: 6. The CDR3 loop spans 12 amino acids. Germline V gene sequence: CDR1 LNHDA, CDR2 SQIVND (reference sequence). The CDR3 loop is CASGRTSGRKFF. CDR3 sequence (DNA): TGTGCCAGTGGCAGGACTAGCGGGAGAAAGTTCTTC.

This clone has ten or more counts. The V call is TRBV28, the J call TRBJ2-7; the D gene is possibly TRBD2 (6 bases). The germline V gene encodes CDR1 MDHEN and CDR2 SYDVKM. There are 12 residues in the CDR3. The V and J ends lost 3 bases and 6 bases respectively, with 9 bases between them. CDR3 coding DNA: TGTGCCAGCAGTTTCGCGGGGCGCGAGCAGTACTTC. It codes for CASSFAGREQYF.